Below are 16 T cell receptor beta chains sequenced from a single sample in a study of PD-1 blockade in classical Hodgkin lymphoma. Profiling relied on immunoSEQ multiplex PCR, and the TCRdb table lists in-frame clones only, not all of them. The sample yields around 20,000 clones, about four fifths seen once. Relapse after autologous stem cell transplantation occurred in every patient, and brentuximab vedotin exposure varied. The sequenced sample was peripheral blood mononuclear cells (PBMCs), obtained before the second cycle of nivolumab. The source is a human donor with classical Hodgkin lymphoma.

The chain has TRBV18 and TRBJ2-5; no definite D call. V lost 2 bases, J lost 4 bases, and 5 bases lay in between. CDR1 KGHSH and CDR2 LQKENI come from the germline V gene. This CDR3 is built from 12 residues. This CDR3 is CASSPKGETQYF. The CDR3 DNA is TGTGCCAGCTCACCAAAGGGAGAGACCCAGTACTTC.

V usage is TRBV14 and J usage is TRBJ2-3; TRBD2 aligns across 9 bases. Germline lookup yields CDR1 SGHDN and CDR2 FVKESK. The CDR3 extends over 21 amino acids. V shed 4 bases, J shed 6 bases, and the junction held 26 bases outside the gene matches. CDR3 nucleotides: TGTGCCAGCAGCCGTACAATCTGGGCGGCTCTGCGGGGGGGCCTCGGGGATACGCAGTATTTT. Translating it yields CASSRTIWAALRGGLGDTQYF.

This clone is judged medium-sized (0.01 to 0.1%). The DNA for the CDR3 is TGCAGCGTGTATGCCGGGACTAGCATCGAGCAGTACTTC. Encoded protein: CSVYAGTSIEQYF. This chain connects TRBV29-1 to TRBJ2-7; TRBD2 agrees at 9 bases. Trimming cost V 6 bases and J 6 bases; bases outside gene matches: 9. This CDR3 contains 13 residues. Germline V gene sequence: CDR1 SQVTM, CDR2 ANQGSEA.

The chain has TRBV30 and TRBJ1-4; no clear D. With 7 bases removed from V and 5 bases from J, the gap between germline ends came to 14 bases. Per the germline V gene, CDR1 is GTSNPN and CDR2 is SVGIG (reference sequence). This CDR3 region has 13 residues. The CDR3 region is CASLMSGNEKLFF. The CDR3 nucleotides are TGTGCCTCCCTCATGTCAGGAAATGAAAAACTGTTTTTT.

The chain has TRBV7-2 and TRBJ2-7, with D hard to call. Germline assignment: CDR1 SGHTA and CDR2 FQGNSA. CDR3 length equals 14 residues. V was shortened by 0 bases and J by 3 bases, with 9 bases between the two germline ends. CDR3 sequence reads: CASSLARISYEQYV. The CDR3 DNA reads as TGTGCCAGCAGCTTAGCCCGCATCAGCTACGAGCAGTACGTC.

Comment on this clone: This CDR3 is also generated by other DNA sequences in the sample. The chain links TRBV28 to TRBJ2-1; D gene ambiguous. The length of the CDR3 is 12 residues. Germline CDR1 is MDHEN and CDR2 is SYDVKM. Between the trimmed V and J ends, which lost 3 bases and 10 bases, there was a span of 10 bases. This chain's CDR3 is CASSLVAWEQFF. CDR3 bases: TGTGCCAGCAGTTTGGTGGCTTGGGAGCAGTTCTTC.

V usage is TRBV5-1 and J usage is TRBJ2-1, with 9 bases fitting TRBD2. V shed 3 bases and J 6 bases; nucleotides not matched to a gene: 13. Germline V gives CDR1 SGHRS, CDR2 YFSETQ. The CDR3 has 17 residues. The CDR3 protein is CASSYPIAGVYTNEQFF. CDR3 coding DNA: TGCGCCAGCAGCTATCCCATAGCGGGAGTGTATACCAATGAGCAGTTCTTC.

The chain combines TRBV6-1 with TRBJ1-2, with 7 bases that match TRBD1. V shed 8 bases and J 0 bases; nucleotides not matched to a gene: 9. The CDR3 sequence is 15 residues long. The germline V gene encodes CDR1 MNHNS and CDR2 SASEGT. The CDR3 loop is CASRGQVKTNYGYTF. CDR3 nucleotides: TGTGCCAGCCGTGGACAGGTGAAGACTAACTATGGCTACACCTTC.

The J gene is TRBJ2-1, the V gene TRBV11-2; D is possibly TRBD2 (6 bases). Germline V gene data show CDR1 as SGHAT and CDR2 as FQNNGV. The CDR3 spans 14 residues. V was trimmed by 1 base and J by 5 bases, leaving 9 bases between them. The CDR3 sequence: CASSLAGVNNEQFF. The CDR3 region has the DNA TGTGCCAGCAGCTTAGCGGGGGTAAACAATGAGCAGTTCTTC.

The CDR3 is CSVVNSRVETQYF. The CDR3 bases are TGCAGCGTAGTAAATTCCCGCGTGGAGACCCAGTACTTC. The chain employs TRBV29-1 and TRBJ2-5, with no clear D. The CDR3 loop spans 13 amino acids. V was trimmed by 6 bases and J by 5 bases, leaving 16 bases between them. The germline V gene has CDR1 SQVTM and CDR2 ANQGSEA.

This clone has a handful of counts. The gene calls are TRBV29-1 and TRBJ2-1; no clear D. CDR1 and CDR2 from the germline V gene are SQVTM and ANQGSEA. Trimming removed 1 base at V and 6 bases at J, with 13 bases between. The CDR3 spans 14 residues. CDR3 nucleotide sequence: TGCAGCGTTGAAGTAGGAAAAAAGGTCAATGAGCAGTTCTTC. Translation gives CSVEVGKKVNEQFF.

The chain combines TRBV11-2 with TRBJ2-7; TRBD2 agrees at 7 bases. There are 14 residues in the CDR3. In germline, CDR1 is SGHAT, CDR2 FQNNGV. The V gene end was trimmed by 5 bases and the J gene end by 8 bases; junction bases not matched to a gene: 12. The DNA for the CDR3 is TGTGCCAGCAGCGAGTGGGCGGGAGTCGGCAAGCAGTACTTC. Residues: CASSEWAGVGKQYF. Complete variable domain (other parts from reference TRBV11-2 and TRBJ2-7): EAGVAQSPRYKIIEKRQSVAFWCNPISGHATLYWYQQILGQGPKLLIQFQNNGVVDDSQLPKDRFSAERLKGVDSTLKIQPAKLEDSAVYLCASSEWAGVGKQYFGPGTRLTVT.

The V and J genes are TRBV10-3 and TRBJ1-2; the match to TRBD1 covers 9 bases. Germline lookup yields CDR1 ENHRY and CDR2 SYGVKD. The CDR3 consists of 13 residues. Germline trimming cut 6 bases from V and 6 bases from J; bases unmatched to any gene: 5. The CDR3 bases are TGTGCCATCAGACCGGGACAGGGTGATGGCTACACCTTC. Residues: CAIRPGQGDGYTF.

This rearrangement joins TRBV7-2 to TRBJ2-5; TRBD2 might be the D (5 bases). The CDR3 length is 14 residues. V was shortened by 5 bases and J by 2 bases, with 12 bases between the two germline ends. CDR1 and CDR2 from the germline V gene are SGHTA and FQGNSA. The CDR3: CASSPRLWQETQYF. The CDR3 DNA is TGTGCCAGCAGCCCCAGACTATGGCAAGAGACCCAGTACTTC.

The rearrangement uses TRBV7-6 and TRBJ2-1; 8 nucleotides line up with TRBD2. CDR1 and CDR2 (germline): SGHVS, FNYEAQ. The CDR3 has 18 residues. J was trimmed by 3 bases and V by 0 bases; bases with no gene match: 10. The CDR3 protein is CASSLAGAGAEVYNEQFF. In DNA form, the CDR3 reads TGTGCCAGCAGCTTAGCGGGAGCGGGGGCGGAGGTCTACAATGAGCAGTTCTTC.

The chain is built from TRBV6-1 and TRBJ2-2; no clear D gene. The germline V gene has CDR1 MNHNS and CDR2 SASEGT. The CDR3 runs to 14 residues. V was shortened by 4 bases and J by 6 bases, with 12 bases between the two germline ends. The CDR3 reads CASSASLVSGELFF. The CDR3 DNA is TGTGCCAGCAGTGCTTCCCTAGTGTCCGGGGAGCTGTTTTTT.